The present T cell receptor beta chain was sequenced within a study of blood T cell repertoires in COVID-19. Whole-study context: Whether acute or convalescent, the COVID-19 samples came from the United States, Italy and Spain.

A single count supports this clone. Original data processing: Researchers report that nucleated cell counts were estimated from reference gene primer amplification. Method: immunoSEQ multiplex PCR; TCRdb's copy keeps in-frame clones and lacks some. The D gene and trimming were derived from the DNA, and the V and J assignments and clone size from that table. The data show 150,000 or so clones, less than 90% seen once. This CDR3 contains 17 residues. Germline V lookup: CDR1 LGHDT, CDR2 YNNKEL (reference sequence). With 4 bases clipped from V and 4 bases from J, the junction kept 12 bases outside the gene matches.

The TCR sequence derives from a man in his fifties or sixties with acute or convalescent COVID-19. The V and J genes are TRBV3-1 (or the pseudogene TRBV3-2) and TRBJ2-5; 10 bases match TRBD2. Sequencing was done on a sample of peripheral blood. Here the CDR3 reads CASSPRGSGGAGETQYF. The CDR3 region has the DNA TGTGCCAGCAGCCCCAGGGGAAGCGGGGGGGCCGGAGAGACCCAGTACTTC.